These T cell receptor beta chains were read from a single sample in a study of T-cell reconstitution after alpha-beta-depleted transplantation in children. TCRdb re-called the PCR reads with MiXCR, one entry per CDR3 protein. The table has some 600,000 distinct CDR3 sequences, roughly 17% seen once. The starting material was PBMCs from the stem cell graft donor, obtained from the stem cell graft. These receptors were obtained from a human donor who donated a stem cell graft to a child with acute myeloid leukemia. CDR3s leave out the opening cysteine and the closing phenylalanine or tryptophan.

V gene: TRBV20-1
J gene: TRBJ1-2
CDR3 protein: SARVTARQTYGYT

V gene: TRBV6-6
J gene: TRBJ2-3
CDR3 protein: ASKDSTDTQY

V gene: TRBV7-9
J gene: TRBJ1-1
CDR3 protein: ASSLDLGAF

V gene: TRBV7-2
J gene: TRBJ2-5
CDR3 protein: ASSLALLKDQETQY

V gene: TRBV20-1
J gene: TRBJ2-7
CDR3 protein: SARFPGRAYEQY

V gene: TRBV11-1
J gene: TRBJ2-7
CDR3 protein: ASSSRGGLSSYEQY

V gene: TRBV6-1
J gene: TRBJ1-1
CDR3 protein: ASSSEQGDTEAF

V gene: TRBV11-1
J gene: TRBJ2-2
CDR3 protein: ASSPRLAGDLRTGELF

V gene: TRBV20-1
J gene: TRBJ1-5
CDR3 protein: SAGSRGGGNQPQH

V gene: TRBV7-8
J gene: TRBJ2-5
CDR3 protein: ASSLAGAIQETQY

V gene: TRBV6-5
J gene: TRBJ1-3
CDR3 protein: ASSRRLSAGNTIY

V gene: TRBV5-1
J gene: TRBJ2-1
CDR3 protein: ASIEVAGGYNEQF

V gene: TRBV12-3/TRBV12-4
J gene: TRBJ2-3
CDR3 protein: ASEAGDTQY

V gene: TRBV28
J gene: TRBJ1-5
CDR3 protein: ASRRDRGNQPQH

V gene: TRBV20-1
J gene: TRBJ2-4
CDR3 protein: SARAGNRAKNIQY

V gene: TRBV12-3/TRBV12-4
J gene: TRBJ1-5
CDR3 protein: ASSFEGGHQPQH

V gene: TRBV4-3
J gene: TRBJ1-4
CDR3 protein: PSSSWGPLEKLF

V gene: TRBV7-3
J gene: TRBJ2-3
CDR3 protein: ASRPGQGLTDTQY

V gene: TRBV7-2
J gene: TRBJ2-3
CDR3 protein: ASKQGVSADTQY

V gene: TRBV28
J gene: TRBJ2-3
CDR3 protein: ASSVSGSRGDTQY

V gene: TRBV12-3/TRBV12-4
J gene: TRBJ2-7
CDR3 protein: ASSSRLRVYEQY

V gene: TRBV4-3
J gene: TRBJ2-2
CDR3 protein: ASSQDPPRAGWNTGELF

V gene: TRBV12-3/TRBV12-4
J gene: TRBJ2-3
CDR3 protein: ASSPSDRLKNTQY

V gene: TRBV29-1
J gene: TRBJ2-3
CDR3 protein: SVEGGRGEADTQY

V gene: TRBV7-2
J gene: TRBJ1-4
CDR3 protein: ASSPRGASEKLF